Listed below are T cell receptor beta chains from one sample, sequenced in a study of technical replicates of blood from a few donors. Assay used: immunoSEQ multiplex PCR; TCRdb lists only in-frame clones, some missing. The table lists 84,000 or so clones, about 94% of them singletons, with less than 0.3% in the top ten. Sequencing used T cells isolated from PBMCs. The receptor source for this set is a human donor in good health. The CDR3 runs from the conserved cysteine through the conserved F or W. The order of the fields is CDR3 protein, CDR3 DNA, D gene, J gene, clone size, V gene. D genes are given only for firm matches. For some rows the clone size is stated as once, few or many, or as a class when expanded; others skip it.

CASSSGLARYYEQYF TGTGCCAGCAGCTCCGGACTAGCGCGATACTACGAGCAGTACTTC TRBD2 TRBJ2-7 NA TRBV7-2
CATSRDRGGAGEQYF TGTGCCACCAGCAGAGATCGCGGGGGCGCAGGCGAGCAGTACTTC NA TRBJ2-7 NA TRBV15
CARKGTVNSPLHF TGTGCCAGGAAGGGGACTGTTAATTCACCCCTCCACTTT NA TRBJ1-6 NA TRBV25-1
CASSLTTGSYGYTF TGTGCCAGCAGCTTAACTACAGGTTCCTATGGCTACACCTTC NA TRBJ1-2 NA TRBV7-9
CASSLGDSLNTGELFF TGCGCCAGCAGCTTGGGGGACAGCCTGAACACCGGGGAGCTGTTTTTT TRBD1 TRBJ2-2 NA TRBV5-1
CASRTLGSMNTGELFF TGTGCCAGCAGGACCCTCGGGTCAATGAACACCGGGGAGCTGTTTTTT NA TRBJ2-2 NA TRBV27
CASSGAGDRAFF TGTGCCAGCAGCGGGGCAGGGGACAGAGCTTTCTTT TRBD1 TRBJ1-1 NA TRBV9
CASSQGMDRGLDEQYF TGCGCCAGCAGCCAGGGAATGGACAGGGGGCTCGACGAGCAGTACTTC TRBD1 TRBJ2-7 NA TRBV4-1
CASSFLGQTYEQYF TGTGCCAGCAGCTTCCTGGGACAGACCTACGAGCAGTACTTC TRBD1 TRBJ2-7 NA TRBV11-2
CAWSQGAGANVLTF TGTGCCTGGAGCCAGGGGGCTGGGGCCAACGTCCTGACTTTC TRBD1 TRBJ2-6 NA TRBV30
CASGLGQGVNEQYF TGTGCTAGTGGCCTTGGACAGGGGGTCAACGAGCAGTACTTC TRBD1 TRBJ2-7 few TRBV12-5
CASSQGAGYKGGYTF TGTGCCAGCAGCCAGGGGGCAGGGTATAAAGGTGGCTACACCTTC NA TRBJ1-2 NA TRBV4-2
CASIKSRDSYEQYF TGTGCCAGCATTAAATCCCGGGACAGCTACGAGCAGTACTTC TRBD1 TRBJ2-7 NA TRBV6-1
CASSPGLGETQYF TGCGCCAGCAGCCCGGGACTAGGAGAGACCCAGTACTTC TRBD2 TRBJ2-5 NA TRBV5-1
CAWSVIQAYGYTF TGTGCCTGGAGTGTAATCCAGGCATATGGCTACACCTTC NA TRBJ1-2 NA TRBV30
CASSLVGGRAREQYF TGTGCCAGCAGTTTAGTCGGCGGGAGGGCCAGGGAGCAGTACTTC TRBD2 TRBJ2-7 NA TRBV27
CASRGGDRDNEQFF TGCGCCAGCAGAGGCGGGGACAGGGACAATGAGCAGTTCTTC TRBD1 TRBJ2-1 NA TRBV4-1
CSVGVLDTYEQYF TGCAGCGTTGGCGTGCTAGATACCTACGAGCAGTACTTC NA TRBJ2-7 NA TRBV29-1
CASSSLVEQYF TGTGCCAGCAGCTCACTAGTCGAGCAGTACTTC NA TRBJ2-7 NA TRBV2
CASSLDRLGYTF TGTGCCAGCAGCTTGGATCGGTTGGGCTACACCTTC NA TRBJ1-2 NA TRBV5-6
CASSPARGGRPGELFF TGTGCCAGCAGCCCCGCGCGGGGGGGCCGCCCCGGGGAGCTGTTTTTT TRBD2 TRBJ2-2 NA TRBV5-4
CATSDRGDQPQHF TGTGCCACATCGGACAGGGGGGATCAGCCCCAGCATTTT TRBD1 TRBJ1-5 NA TRBV30
CASRSGQAYEQFF TGTGCCAGCAGGTCGGGACAGGCCTATGAGCAGTTCTTC TRBD1 TRBJ2-1 NA TRBV11-2
CASSLAPWGRRPDTEAFF TGTGCCAGCAGCTTAGCGCCGTGGGGGCGAAGGCCGGACACTGAAGCTTTCTTT NA TRBJ1-1 NA TRBV7-8
CAISESEGNYGYTF TGTGCCATCAGTGAGTCGGAGGGAAACTATGGCTACACCTTC NA TRBJ1-2 NA TRBV10-3
CASSLEPAYYGYTF TGTGCCAGCAGCTTAGAGCCAGCGTACTATGGCTACACCTTC NA TRBJ1-2 few TRBV7-2
CASSDRLAVYEQYF TGTGCCAGCAGTGATCGGCTAGCGGTCTACGAGCAGTACTTC TRBD2 TRBJ2-7 NA TRBV2
CASSTSGRIADEQFF TGTGCCAGCAGCACTAGCGGGAGAATTGCGGATGAGCAGTTCTTC TRBD2 TRBJ2-1 NA TRBV28
CAWIKTGNTEAFF TGTGCCTGGATTAAAACAGGGAACACTGAAGCTTTCTTT NA TRBJ1-1 NA TRBV30
CASRPRGADYGYTF TGTGCCAGCAGACCCAGGGGAGCGGACTATGGCTACACCTTC NA TRBJ1-2 NA TRBV2
CASSLYPVNTEAFF TGTGCCAGCAGCTTATATCCGGTGAACACTGAAGCTTTCTTT NA TRBJ1-1 NA TRBV11-2
CASSLTGLTTEAFF TGTGCCAGCAGCTTAACAGGGCTGACGACTGAAGCTTTCTTT NA TRBJ1-1 NA TRBV7-9
CASSEGKGLAGDTGELFF TGTGCCAGCAGTGAAGGTAAAGGACTAGCGGGAGACACCGGGGAGCTGTTTTTT TRBD2 TRBJ2-2 NA TRBV6-1
CASSDRFNQPQHF TGTGCCAGCAGTGACAGATTCAATCAGCCCCAGCATTTT NA TRBJ1-5 NA TRBV6-6
CASSFGAQGEKLFF TGTGCCAGCAGCTTCGGAGCCCAGGGAGAAAAACTGTTTTTT NA TRBJ1-4 NA TRBV5-4